Sequencing of this TCR beta chain was carried out in a study of shared T cell receptors in the human thymus. TCRdb keeps only in-frame clones here, not all; method: immunoSEQ multiplex PCR. The sample includes some 700,000 clones, 70% to 90% seen only once; the top ten take approximately 0.01%. The germline V gene encodes CDR1 SGHVT and CDR2 SQSDAQ. This CDR3 region has 16 residues. Trimming removed 1 base at V and 0 bases at J, with 12 bases between. Another study also made use of these data, one on human thymus T cells. As that report states: Those donating were healthy Finnish infants in corrective surgery for congenital heart defects. Resections were taken during corrective heart surgery, and the thymus tissue came from these. Among thymic and blood repertoires, usage of V and J genes appeared biased. In unrelated individuals, thymic repertoires overlapped highly, according to related research.

The V gene is TRBV7-4, the J gene TRBJ1-1; no reliable D call. This TCR derives from a girl under two years old with a congenital heart defect. The sample consisted of thymocytes. CDR3 in DNA: TGTGCCAGCAGCTTAGAGAATCCGGGGTTGAACACTGAAGCTTTCTTT. Residues: CASSLENPGLNTEAFF.